What follows are 27 T cell receptor beta chains derived from one specimen sequenced in a study of identical twins. TCRdb re-called the 5' RACE reads through MiXCR, storing one row per CDR3 protein. This table has a few hundred thousand distinct CDR3 sequences, 9.5% to 10% appearing once. The data were also submitted as part of a second study, on yellow fever vaccine responses in identical twins.

The sequenced sample was PBMCs. Receptors were obtained from a woman younger than 30 in good health.

This clonotype was picked up a small number of times. This rearrangement joins TRBV5-1 to TRBJ2-5; 7 nucleotides align to TRBD2. Per germline, CDR1 SGHRS and CDR2 YFSETQ. This CDR3 spans 16 amino acids. With V trimmed by 1 base and J by 2 bases, 8 bases remained unmatched. This CDR3 is CASSLISGQRQETQYF. DNA of the CDR3: TGCGCCAGCAGCTTGATTAGCGGGCAGCGTCAAGAGACCCAGTACTTC. The full variable domain, rest sourced from reference TRBV5-1 and TRBJ2-5, is KAGVTQTPRYLIKTRGQQVTLSCSPISGHRSVSWYQQTPGQGLQFLFEYFSETQRNKGNFPGRFSGRQFSNSRSEMNVSTLELGDSALYLCASSLISGQRQETQYFGPGTRLLVL.

DNA for the CDR3: TGTGCCAGCAGCCAAGAGGGCCAGAGACGTGAAGATACGCAGTATTTT. Amino acid sequence: CASSQEGQRREDTQYF. The chain links TRBV3-1 to TRBJ2-3; D not resolved. The V gene's germline CDR1 is LGHDT and CDR2 YNNKEL (reference sequence). The CDR3 covers 16 residues. V was pared by 0 bases and J by 5 bases, with 15 bases between.

CDR3 in DNA: TGTGCCAGCTCACCACCGGACCGACTTTCCATAAATGAGCAGTTCTTC. The encoded protein is CASSPPDRLSINEQFF. This chain links TRBV18 with TRBJ2-1; D unclear. Germline V gene lookup returns CDR1 KGHSH and CDR2 LQKENI. The CDR3 contains 16 residues. V was pared by 0 bases and J by 7 bases, with 16 bases between.

The chain couples TRBV6-6 to TRBJ2-5; 7 bases match TRBD1. Per germline, CDR1 MNHNY and CDR2 SVGAGI (reference sequence). With 7 bases clipped from V and 4 bases from J, the junction kept 6 bases outside the gene matches. The CDR3 sequence is 13 residues long. CDR3 sequence: CASTRTGRETQYF. DNA of the CDR3: TGTGCCAGCACCCGGACAGGAAGAGAGACCCAGTACTTC.

The chain combines TRBV20-1 with TRBJ2-7; no firm D call. The CDR3 sequence is 10 residues long. The germline gives CDR1 DFQATT, CDR2 SNEGSKA (reference sequence). Here the CDR3 reads CRPQESEQYF. As DNA, the CDR3 is TGCAGGCCCCAGGAATCCGAGCAGTACTTC.

The genes are TRBV28 and TRBJ2-5, with 7 bases aligning to TRBD1. The CDR3 is made up of 16 amino acids. The germline V gene encodes CDR1 MDHEN and CDR2 SYDVKM. Losses at the gene ends were 2 bases for V and 3 bases for J; bases not matched to a gene: 9. CDR3: CASSLLGTAKEETQYF. Written as DNA, the CDR3 is TGTGCCAGCAGTTTACTCGGGACAGCCAAAGAAGAGACCCAGTACTTC.

The CDR3 reads CASSPTLAGADNEQFF. CDR3 nucleotides: TGTGCCAGCAGTCCTACCTTAGCGGGAGCGGACAATGAGCAGTTCTTC. The chain recombines TRBV27 with TRBJ2-1; TRBD2 matches 9 bases. Trimming took 5 bases from V and 5 from J; bases not matched to a gene: 10. This CDR3 spans 16 amino acids. Per the germline V gene, CDR1 is MNHEY and CDR2 is SMNVEV (reference sequence).

This clonotype has just a few counts. The chain recombines TRBV11-3 with TRBJ2-2, with D maybe TRBD1 (6 bases). Germline values: CDR1 SGHNT, CDR2 YENEEA. The V gene lost 6 bases and the J gene lost 3 bases, with 11 bases spanning the gap. CDR3 size: 14 residues. CDR3 loop: CASSSTGYTGELFF. In DNA, the CDR3 is TGTGCCAGCAGTTCTACAGGGTACACCGGGGAGCTGTTTTTT.

This clonotype was recorded a few times. This chain joins TRBV6-1 and TRBJ1-2; D possibly corresponds to TRBD1 (5 bases). This CDR3 spans 12 amino acids. V lost 6 bases, J lost 6 bases, and 11 bases lay in between. Germline CDR1 reads MNHNS; CDR2 reads SASEGT. CDR3 DNA sequence: TGTGCCAGCAGCGGGACGAGGGATGGCTACACCTTC. Translated: CASSGTRDGYTF.

The rearrangement links TRBV2 to TRBJ2-1, with D hard to call. V was trimmed by 6 bases and J by 0 bases, leaving 15 bases between them. This CDR3 is built from 16 residues. Germline CDR1 and CDR2: SNHLY and FYNNEI. This CDR3 reads CASRIRPQSSYNEQFF. As DNA, the CDR3 is TGTGCCAGCAGGATCAGACCGCAGAGCTCCTACAATGAGCAGTTCTTC.

This clonotype came up many times. The chain joins TRBV3-1 to TRBJ2-7; TRBD2 aligns across 9 bases. The J segment lost 5 bases and the V segment lost 1 base, leaving 6 bases of the junction unmatched. From germline, CDR1 is LGHDT and CDR2 YNNKEL (reference sequence). The CDR3 totals 15 residues. In DNA form, the CDR3 reads TGTGCCAGCAGCCAAGGGAGCGGGAGGTTGAACGAGCAGTACTTC. Translation gives CASSQGSGRLNEQYF.

DNA for the CDR3: TGTGCCAGCAGACCGACAGGGCTAGAAGCTTTCTTT. As protein: CASRPTGLEAFF. The V and J genes are TRBV6-1 and TRBJ1-1, with 7 bases matching TRBD1. This CDR3 spans 12 amino acids. Germline V gives CDR1 MNHNS, CDR2 SASEGT. The V segment lost 6 bases and the J segment 8 bases; nucleotides outside the gene matches: 6.

The table lists this clonotype with many counts. The chain employs TRBV5-1 and TRBJ1-1; 9 bases align to TRBD1. Trimming at V came to 5 bases and at J to 5 bases, leaving 4 bases not matched to a gene. This CDR3 is built from 13 residues. Germline V gene lookup returns CDR1 SGHRS and CDR2 YFSETQ. DNA of the CDR3: TGCGCCAGCAGTACGGGACAGGGTACTGAAGCTTTCTTT. It is translated as CASSTGQGTEAFF. The full variable domain, its missing parts supplied by reference TRBV5-1 and TRBJ1-1, is KAGVTQTPRYLIKTRGQQVTLSCSPISGHRSVSWYQQTPGQGLQFLFEYFSETQRNKGNFPGRFSGRQFSNSRSEMNVSTLELGDSALYLCASSTGQGTEAFFGQGTRLTVV.

This clonotype was picked up a small number of times. V is TRBV12-3 or TRBV12-4 and J is TRBJ1-5, with a possible D match to TRBD1 (5 bases). The CDR3 extends over 15 amino acids. V shed 1 base and J shed 3 bases, with 10 bases lying between them. CDR3 in amino acids: CASSLGGTINQPQHF. The CDR3 bases are TGTGCCAGCAGTTTAGGGGGGACTATCAATCAGCCCCAGCATTTT.

This clonotype was seen more than once but under ten times. The CDR3 DNA reads TGTGCCAGCAGTTACCCGGCGGGGGATACGCAGTATTTT. Encoded protein: CASSYPAGDTQYF. The chain joins TRBV6-2 or TRBV6-3 to TRBJ2-3, with D tentatively TRBD2 (6 bases). From germline, CDR1 is MNHEY and CDR2 SVGEGT. V lost 2 bases and J lost 6, with 9 bases in between. The CDR3 has 13 residues.

There are a few counts of this clonotype. The chain has TRBV6-5 and TRBJ2-7; 11 bases fit TRBD1. Germline V CDR1 and CDR2: MNHEY, SVGAGI. This CDR3 is built from 16 residues. Germline trimming cut 1 base from V and 3 bases from J; bases unmatched to any gene: 5. The CDR3 loop is CASSYFGDRGYYEQYF. DNA for the CDR3: TGTGCCAGCAGTTACTTCGGGGACAGGGGGTACTACGAGCAGTACTTC.

This clonotype appeared a few times. J is TRBJ2-5 and V is TRBV29-1, with D possibly matching TRBD2 (7 bases). CDR1 is SQVTM, CDR2 ANQGSEA, per germline. Trimming took 6 bases from V and 3 from J, leaving 20 bases between them. The CDR3 totals 15 residues. The CDR3 bases are TGCAGCGTGGGCGGGGGCCTACTTCGGGAAGAGACCCAGTACTTC. This gives the protein CSVGGGLLREETQYF.

This clonotype was observed many times. This rearrangement joins TRBV20-1 to TRBJ2-7; the D gene is possibly TRBD1 (5 bases). Germline CDR1 reads DFQATT; CDR2 reads SNEGSKA (reference sequence). Trimming stripped 2 bases from V and 2 bases from J, with 10 bases between. The CDR3 runs to 13 residues. CDR3 loop: CSARKTVTYEQYF. The CDR3 DNA reads TGCAGTGCTAGAAAGACAGTTACCTACGAGCAGTACTTC.

V is TRBV2 and J is TRBJ2-7, with D perhaps given as TRBD1 or TRBD2 (5 bases each). The CDR3 length is 13 residues. Germline loops: CDR1 SNHLY, CDR2 FYNNEI. V was trimmed by 3 bases and J by 4 bases, leaving 10 bases between them. CDR3 nucleotides: TGTGCCAGCAGTGAGACGGGACCTTACGAGCAGTACTTC. This sequence encodes CASSETGPYEQYF. Together with reference TRBV2 and TRBJ2-7, the CDR3 gives the full variable domain: EPEVTQTPSHQVTQMGQEVILRCVPISNHLYFYWYRQILGQKVEFLVSFYNNEISEKSEIFDDQFSVERPDGSNFTLKIRSTKLEDSAMYFCASSETGPYEQYFGPGTRLTVT.

This chain connects TRBV15 to TRBJ2-4; unclear D gene. CDR1 and CDR2 from the germline V gene are LNHNV and YYDKDF (reference sequence). The CDR3 length is 15 residues. Trimming removed 1 base at V and 1 base at J, with 8 bases between. The CDR3 region has the DNA TGTGCCACCAGCAGAGGGGAAAGGGCCAAAAACATTCAGTACTTC. As protein: CATSRGERAKNIQYF. Full variable domain (outside the CDR3, taken from reference TRBV15 and TRBJ2-4): DAMVIQNPRYQVTQFGKPVTLSCSQTLNHNVMYWYQQKSSQAPKLLFHYYDKDFNNEADTPDNFQSRRPNTSFCFLDIRSPGLGDTAMYLCATSRGERAKNIQYFGAGTRLSVL.

This clonotype has a handful of counts. The chain recombines TRBV10-3 with TRBJ2-3; 7 nucleotides match TRBD2. The CDR3 runs to 14 residues. Germline V gene sequence: CDR1 ENHRY, CDR2 SYGVKD. Losses at the gene ends were 7 bases for V and 6 bases for J; bases not matched to a gene: 10. CDR3 in amino acids: CAIKERDPVDTQYF. The CDR3 bases are TGTGCCATCAAAGAGCGGGACCCCGTCGATACGCAGTATTTT.

There are many counts of this clonotype. The rearrangement links TRBV29-1 to TRBJ2-7; TRBD2 agrees at 7 bases. Trimming removed 3 bases from V and 3 bases from J; junction bases left unmatched: 2. In germline, CDR1 is SQVTM, CDR2 ANQGSEA. CDR3 length: 12 amino acids. The CDR3 spells CSVEGGVYEQYF. CDR3 nucleotides: TGCAGCGTTGAGGGAGGGGTCTACGAGCAGTACTTC.

A few counts support this clonotype. The V and J genes are TRBV29-1 and TRBJ2-1, with 8 nucleotides matching TRBD2. This CDR3 has 14 residues. Germline lookup yields CDR1 SQVTM and CDR2 ANQGSEA. V lost 6 bases and J lost 7; bases outside the gene matches: 11. In DNA form, the CDR3 reads TGCAGCGTCCCGGGACTAGTTAATGGGAATGAGCAGTTCTTC. Its translation is CSVPGLVNGNEQFF.

The gene calls are TRBV6-2 or TRBV6-3 and TRBJ2-3, with D possibly matching TRBD2 (6 bases). CDR3 length: 15 residues. The V gene lost 2 bases and the J gene lost 3 bases, with 12 bases spanning the gap. The V gene's germline CDR1 is MNHEY and CDR2 SVGEGT. The CDR3 loop reads CASSYRAGSTDTQYF. The CDR3 coding sequence is TGTGCCAGCAGTTACCGGGCGGGATCGACAGATACGCAGTATTTT.

The chain joins TRBV7-9 to TRBJ1-2; D is possibly TRBD1 (5 bases). The V gene lost 5 bases and the J gene lost 8 bases, with 15 bases spanning the gap. The germline gives CDR1 SEHNR, CDR2 FQNEAQ (reference sequence). There are 13 residues in the CDR3. The CDR3 reads CASSVSGLNGYTF. In nucleotides, the CDR3 is TGTGCCAGCAGCGTGTCAGGGTTGAACGGCTACACCTTC. Complete variable domain (other parts from reference TRBV7-9 and TRBJ1-2): DTGVSQNPRHKITKRGQNVTFRCDPISEHNRLYWYRQTLGQGPEFLTYFQNEAQLEKSRLLSDRFSAERPKGSFSTLEIQRTEQGDSAMYLCASSVSGLNGYTFGSGTRLTVV.

This clonotype turned up a few times. The chain is built from TRBV6-1 and TRBJ2-2, with TRBD2 as a possible D gene (6 bases). The V gene lost 6 bases and the J gene lost 2 bases, with 16 bases spanning the gap. CDR3 size: 16 residues. Germline-derived CDR1 and CDR2 are MNHNS and SASEGT. CDR3 sequence: CASRGLAGLNTGELFF. The CDR3 region has the DNA TGTGCCAGCAGAGGCCTGGCGGGGCTTAACACCGGGGAGCTGTTTTTT.

This clonotype showed up just a few times. V is TRBV20-1 and J is TRBJ2-1; D gene unclear. The V end was cut by 0 bases, the J end by 0 bases, with 15 bases between. The CDR3 extends over 17 amino acids. Germline CDR1 and CDR2: DFQATT and SNEGSKA (reference sequence). CDR3 in DNA: TGCAGTGCTAGAGAGGTTCTGGGTCCCAACTCCTACAATGAGCAGTTCTTC. Its translation: CSAREVLGPNSYNEQFF.